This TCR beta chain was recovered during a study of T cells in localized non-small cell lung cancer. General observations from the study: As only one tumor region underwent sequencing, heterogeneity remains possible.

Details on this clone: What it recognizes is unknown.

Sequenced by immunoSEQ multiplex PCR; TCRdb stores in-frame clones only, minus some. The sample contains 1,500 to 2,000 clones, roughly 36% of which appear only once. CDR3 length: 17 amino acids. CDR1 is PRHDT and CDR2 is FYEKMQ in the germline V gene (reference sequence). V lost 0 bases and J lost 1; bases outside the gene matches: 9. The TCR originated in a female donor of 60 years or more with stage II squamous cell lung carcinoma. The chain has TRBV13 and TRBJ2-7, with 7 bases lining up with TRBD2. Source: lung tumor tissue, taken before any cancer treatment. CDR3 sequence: CASSLGRASGASYEQYF. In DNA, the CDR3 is TGTGCCAGCAGCTTAGGGCGGGCTAGCGGTGCGTCCTACGAGCAGTACTTC.